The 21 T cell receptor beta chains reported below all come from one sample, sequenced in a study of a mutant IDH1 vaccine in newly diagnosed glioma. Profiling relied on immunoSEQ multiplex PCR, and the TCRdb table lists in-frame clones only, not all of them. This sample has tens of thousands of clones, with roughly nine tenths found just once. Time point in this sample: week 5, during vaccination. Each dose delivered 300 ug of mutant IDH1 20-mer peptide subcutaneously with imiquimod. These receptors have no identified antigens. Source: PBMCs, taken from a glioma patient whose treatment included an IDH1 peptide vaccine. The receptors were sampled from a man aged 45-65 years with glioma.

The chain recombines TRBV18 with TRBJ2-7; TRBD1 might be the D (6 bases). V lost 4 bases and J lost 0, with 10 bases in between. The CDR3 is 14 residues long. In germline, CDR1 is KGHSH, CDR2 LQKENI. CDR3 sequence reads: CASSRRTASYEQYF. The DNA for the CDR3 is TGTGCCAGCTCACGCAGGACAGCCTCCTACGAGCAGTACTTC.

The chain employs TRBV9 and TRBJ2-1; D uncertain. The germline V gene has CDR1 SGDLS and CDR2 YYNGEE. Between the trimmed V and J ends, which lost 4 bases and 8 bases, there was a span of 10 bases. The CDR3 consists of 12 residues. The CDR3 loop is CASSPFFHEQFF. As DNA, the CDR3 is TGTGCCAGCAGCCCGTTCTTCCATGAGCAGTTCTTC.

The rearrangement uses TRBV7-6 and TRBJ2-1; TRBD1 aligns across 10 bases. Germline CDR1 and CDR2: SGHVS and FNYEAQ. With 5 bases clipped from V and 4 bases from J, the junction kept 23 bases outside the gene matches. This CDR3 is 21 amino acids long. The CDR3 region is CASSPDPTGGRLSSPYNEQFF. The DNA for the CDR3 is TGTGCCAGCAGCCCCGATCCGACAGGGGGCCGATTATCCTCCCCATACAATGAGCAGTTCTTC.

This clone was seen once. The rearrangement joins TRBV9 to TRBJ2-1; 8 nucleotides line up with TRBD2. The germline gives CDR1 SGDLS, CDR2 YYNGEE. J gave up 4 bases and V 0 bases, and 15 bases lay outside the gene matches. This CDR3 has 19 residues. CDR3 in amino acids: CASSVALAAAGFPYNEQFF. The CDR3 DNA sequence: TGTGCCAGCAGCGTAGCACTAGCGGCGGCGGGGTTTCCTTACAATGAGCAGTTCTTC.

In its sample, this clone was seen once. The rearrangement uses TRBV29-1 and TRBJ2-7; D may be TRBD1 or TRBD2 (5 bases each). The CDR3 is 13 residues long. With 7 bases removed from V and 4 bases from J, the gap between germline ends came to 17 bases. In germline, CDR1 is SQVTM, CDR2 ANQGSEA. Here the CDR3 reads CSGDGWPSYEQYF. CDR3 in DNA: TGCAGCGGGGACGGGTGGCCTTCTTACGAGCAGTACTTC.

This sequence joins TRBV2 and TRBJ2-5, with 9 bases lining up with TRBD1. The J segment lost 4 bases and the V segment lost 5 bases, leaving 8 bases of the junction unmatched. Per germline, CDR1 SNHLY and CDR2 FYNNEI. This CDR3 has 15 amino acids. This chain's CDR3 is CASSRYSDRGETQYF. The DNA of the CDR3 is TGTGCCAGCAGTCGCTATTCGGACAGGGGAGAGACCCAGTACTTC.

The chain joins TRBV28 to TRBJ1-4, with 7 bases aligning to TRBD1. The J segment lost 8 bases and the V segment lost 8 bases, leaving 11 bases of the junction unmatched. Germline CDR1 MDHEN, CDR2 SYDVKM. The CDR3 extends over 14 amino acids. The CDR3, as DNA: TGTGCCAGCCAACGGGGACAGAGAGGGGAAAAACTGTTTTTT. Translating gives CASQRGQRGEKLFF.

For the CDR3, the DNA is TGTGCCAGCACACTAACAGGGAGCCCCTATGGCTACACCTTC. This sequence encodes CASTLTGSPYGYTF. V is TRBV6-1 and J is TRBJ1-2, with D possibly matching TRBD1 (6 bases). This CDR3 region has 14 residues. Trimming took 7 bases from V and 4 from J, leaving 16 bases between them. The germline V gene encodes CDR1 MNHNS and CDR2 SASEGT.

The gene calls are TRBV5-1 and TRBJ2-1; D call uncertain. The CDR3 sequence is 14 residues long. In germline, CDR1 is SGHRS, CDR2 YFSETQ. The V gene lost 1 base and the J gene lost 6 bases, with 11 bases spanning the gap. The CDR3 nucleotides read TGCGCCAGCAGCTTGTCGTCGGCGTCCAATGAGCAGTTCTTC. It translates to CASSLSSASNEQFF.

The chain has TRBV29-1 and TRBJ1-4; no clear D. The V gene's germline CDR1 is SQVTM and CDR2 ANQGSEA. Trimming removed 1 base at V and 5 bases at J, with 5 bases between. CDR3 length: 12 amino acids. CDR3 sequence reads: CSVEGRNEKLFF. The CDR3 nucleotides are TGCAGCGTTGAAGGCAGGAATGAAAAACTGTTTTTT.

The CDR3 nucleotides are TGTGCCAGCAGTGTCTTTGCGGGGGGCCAAACCTACGAGCAGTACTTC. It translates to CASSVFAGGQTYEQYF. The genes are TRBV2 and TRBJ2-7, with TRBD2 matching over 8 bases. Per germline, CDR1 SNHLY and CDR2 FYNNEI. The CDR3 covers 16 residues. V gave up 4 bases and J gave up 2 bases; unmatched junction bases: 10.

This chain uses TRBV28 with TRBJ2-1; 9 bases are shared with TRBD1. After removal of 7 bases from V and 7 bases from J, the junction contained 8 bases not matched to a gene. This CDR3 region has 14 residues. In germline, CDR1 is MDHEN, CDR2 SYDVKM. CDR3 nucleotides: TGTGCCAGCATTGTACAGGGGGCGCAAAATGAGCAGTTCTTC. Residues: CASIVQGAQNEQFF.

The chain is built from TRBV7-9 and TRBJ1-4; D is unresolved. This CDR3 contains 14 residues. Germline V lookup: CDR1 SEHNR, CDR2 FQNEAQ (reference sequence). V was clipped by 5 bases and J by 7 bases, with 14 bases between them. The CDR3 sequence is CASSAGSWTEKLFF. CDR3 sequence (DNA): TGTGCCAGCAGCGCCGGGTCATGGACTGAAAAACTGTTTTTT.

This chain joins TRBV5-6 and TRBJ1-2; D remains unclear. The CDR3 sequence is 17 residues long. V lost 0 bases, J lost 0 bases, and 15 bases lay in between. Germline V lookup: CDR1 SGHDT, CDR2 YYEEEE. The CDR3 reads CASSLVGRLAPNYGYTF. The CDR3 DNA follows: TGTGCCAGCAGCTTGGTTGGCAGGTTGGCCCCTAACTATGGCTACACCTTC.

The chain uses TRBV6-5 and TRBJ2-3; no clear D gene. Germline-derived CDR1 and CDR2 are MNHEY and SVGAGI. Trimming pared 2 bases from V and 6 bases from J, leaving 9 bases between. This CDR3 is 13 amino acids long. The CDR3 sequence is CASSYMAWDTQYF. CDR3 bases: TGTGCCAGCAGTTACATGGCATGGGATACGCAGTATTTT.

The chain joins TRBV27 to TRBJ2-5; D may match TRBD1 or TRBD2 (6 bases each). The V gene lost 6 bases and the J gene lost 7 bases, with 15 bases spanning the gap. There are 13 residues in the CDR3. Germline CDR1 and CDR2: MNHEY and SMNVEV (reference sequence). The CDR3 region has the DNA TGTGCCAGCAGCAACTCAGAGGGGGGGACCCAGTACTTC. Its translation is CASSNSEGGTQYF.

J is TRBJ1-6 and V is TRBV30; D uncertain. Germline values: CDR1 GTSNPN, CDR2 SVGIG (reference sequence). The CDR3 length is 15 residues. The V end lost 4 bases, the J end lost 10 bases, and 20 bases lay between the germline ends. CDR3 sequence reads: CAWTLQVGWQSPLHF. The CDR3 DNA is TGTGCCTGGACGTTGCAGGTTGGGTGGCAATCACCCCTCCACTTT.

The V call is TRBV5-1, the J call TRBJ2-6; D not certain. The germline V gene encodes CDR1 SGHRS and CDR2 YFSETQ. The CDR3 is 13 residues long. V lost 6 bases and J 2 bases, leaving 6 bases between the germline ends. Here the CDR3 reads CASTDAGANVLTF. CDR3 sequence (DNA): TGCGCCAGCACTGACGCTGGGGCCAACGTCCTGACTTTC.

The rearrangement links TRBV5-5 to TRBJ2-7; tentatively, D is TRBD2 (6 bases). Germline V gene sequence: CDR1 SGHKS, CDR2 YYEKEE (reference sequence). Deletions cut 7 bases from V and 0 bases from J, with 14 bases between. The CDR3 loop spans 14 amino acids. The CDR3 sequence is CASHLGGNSYEQYF. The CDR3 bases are TGTGCCAGCCACCTCGGGGGTAACTCCTACGAGCAGTACTTC.

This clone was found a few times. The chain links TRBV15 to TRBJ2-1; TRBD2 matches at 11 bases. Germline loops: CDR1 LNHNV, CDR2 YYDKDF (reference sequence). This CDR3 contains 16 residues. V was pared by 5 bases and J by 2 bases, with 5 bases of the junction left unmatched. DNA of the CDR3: TGTGCCACCAGCGTACTAGCGGGAGAAGCCTACAATGAGCAGTTCTTC. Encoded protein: CATSVLAGEAYNEQFF.

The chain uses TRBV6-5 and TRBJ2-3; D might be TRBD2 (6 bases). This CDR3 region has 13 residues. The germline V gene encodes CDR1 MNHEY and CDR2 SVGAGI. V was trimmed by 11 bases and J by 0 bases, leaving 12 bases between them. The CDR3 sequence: CAVAGSSTDTQYF. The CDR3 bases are TGTGCCGTCGCGGGGAGTAGCACAGATACGCAGTATTTT.